These 21 T cell receptor beta chains share one sample of origin, sequenced in a study of brain T cells in children with intractable seizures. Some clones are missing from TCRdb's copy, which holds only in-frame ones; the method was immunoSEQ multiplex PCR. The sample has around 20,000 clones, 90% to 95% seen once. Sequences were derived from peripheral blood, sampled at surgery. All receptors come from a boy aged 5-17 years with focal cortical dysplasia and intractable seizures.

This CDR3 is CASSFGQPNYGYTF. The CDR3 nucleotides read TGTGCCAGCAGTTTTGGACAGCCCAACTATGGCTACACCTTC. The rearrangement joins TRBV6-5 to TRBJ1-2; D is possibly TRBD1 (6 bases). This CDR3 region has 14 residues. Trimming cost V 4 bases and J 2 bases, with 11 bases left between them. Per the germline V gene, CDR1 is MNHEY and CDR2 is SVGAGI.

The chain links TRBV7-3 to TRBJ2-6, with 9 bases aligning to TRBD2. CDR1 is SGHTA, CDR2 FQGTGA, per germline. The CDR3 runs to 17 residues. V lost 3 bases, J lost 1 base, and 4 bases stayed unmatched. In DNA, the CDR3 is TGTGCCAGCAGCTTTGCTAGCGGGACATCTGGGGCCAACGTCCTGACTTTC. Translation: CASSFASGTSGANVLTF.

This chain links TRBV5-1 with TRBJ1-2; the D is unclear. Looked up from germline, CDR1 is SGHRS and CDR2 is YFSETQ. The CDR3 extends over 14 amino acids. V was cut by 3 bases and J by 5 bases, with 14 bases left in between. In DNA, the CDR3 is TGCGCCAGCAGCTCGAACCGGGATATATATGGCTACACCTTC. As protein: CASSSNRDIYGYTF.

The rearrangement joins TRBV4-1 to TRBJ2-1; no clear D gene. CDR1 MGHRA and CDR2 YSYEKL come from the germline V gene. Trimming shortened V by 0 bases and J by 2 bases, and 8 bases separated the two germline ends. The CDR3 totals 15 residues. CDR3 in DNA: TGCGCCAGCAGCCAAGATTCACCGGCCTACAATGAGCAGTTCTTC. This sequence encodes CASSQDSPAYNEQFF.

The gene calls are TRBV21-1 and TRBJ2-7; the table assigns TRBD1, which was not confirmed against the DNA. TRBV21-1 is recorded as a pseudogene. The CDR3 has 17 residues. The CDR3 nucleotides read TGTGCCAGCAGCAAAGGGTCCCTCCGGGACAAATACTACGAGCAGTACTTC. Translation gives CASSKGSLRDKYYEQYF.

The V call is TRBV6-5, the J call TRBJ2-2, with D possibly TRBD1 on 6 matching bases. Germline values: CDR1 MNHEY, CDR2 SVGAGI. This CDR3 spans 13 amino acids. V lost 4 bases and J lost 6, with 9 bases in between. The CDR3: CASSSRQAGELFF. In DNA form, the CDR3 reads TGTGCCAGCAGTTCCAGACAGGCCGGGGAGCTGTTTTTT.

The chain carries TRBV7-9 and TRBJ2-1; D is undetermined. Germline CDR1 is SEHNR and CDR2 is FQNEAQ (reference sequence). V was clipped by 1 base and J by 8 bases, with 6 bases between them. The CDR3 spans 12 residues. CDR3 sequence reads: CASSLGGYEQFF. In DNA, the CDR3 is TGTGCCAGCAGCTTAGGGGGTTATGAGCAGTTCTTC.

The chain uses TRBV4-1 and TRBJ1-2; 7 bases are a match to TRBD1. In germline, CDR1 is MGHRA, CDR2 YSYEKL. With V trimmed by 3 bases and J by 5 bases, 9 bases remained unmatched. The CDR3 loop spans 15 amino acids. In DNA form, the CDR3 reads TGCGCCAGCAGCCAGAACTCGGGACAGCTTTATGGCTACACCTTC. It codes for CASSQNSGQLYGYTF.

The rearrangement uses TRBV11-2 and TRBJ2-1; 7 nucleotides line up with TRBD2. Germline lookup yields CDR1 SGHAT and CDR2 FQNNGV. V lost 5 bases, J lost 7 bases, and 8 bases stayed unmatched. The CDR3 sequence is 14 residues long. The CDR3 DNA reads TGTGCCAGCAGCCCTAGATCAGCGGGGAATGAGCAGTTCTTC. This gives the protein CASSPRSAGNEQFF.

The V and J genes are TRBV5-6 and TRBJ1-2; D perhaps matches TRBD1 (6 bases). V dropped 3 bases and J dropped 4 bases, with 13 bases sitting between them. From germline, CDR1 is SGHDT and CDR2 YYEEEE. The CDR3 sequence is 14 residues long. The CDR3 nucleotides read TGTGCCAGCAGCTCGTGGGACACCCGCTATGGCTACACCTTC. The encoded protein is CASSSWDTRYGYTF. The full variable domain, in which reference TRBV5-6 and TRBJ1-2 provide the parts outside the CDR3, is DAGVTQSPTHLIKTRGQQVTLRCSPKSGHDTVSWYQQALGQGPQFIFQYYEEEERQRGNFPDRFSGHQFPNYSSELNVNALLLGDSALYLCASSSWDTRYGYTFGSGTRLTVV.

V usage is TRBV5-1 and J usage is TRBJ1-2; D perhaps matches TRBD1 (5 bases). Between the trimmed V and J ends, which lost 4 bases and 7 bases, there was a span of 20 bases. Looked up from germline, CDR1 is SGHRS and CDR2 is YFSETQ. CDR3 size: 15 residues. The CDR3 bases are TGCGCCAGCAGCCCGGGCCTTGGGGGACGTGCTGGCTACACCTTC. Its translation: CASSPGLGGRAGYTF.

The rearrangement uses TRBV12-2 and TRBJ1-1; the D segment call TRBD1 is taken from the table without a DNA check. TRBV12-2 is flagged as a pseudogene. The CDR3 is 15 amino acids. CDR3 amino acids: CASRLVVQGYAEAFF. For the CDR3, the DNA is TGTGCAAGTCGCTTAGTAGTACAGGGGTACGCTGAAGCTTTCTTT.

The chain joins TRBV7-3 to TRBJ2-7; 9 bases align to TRBD1. The trim removed 5 bases at V and 0 bases at J, leaving 5 bases unmatched. The CDR3 loop spans 15 amino acids. CDR1 and CDR2 (germline): SGHTA, FQGTGA. The CDR3 bases are TGTGCCAGCAGCGTGACAGGGGGGACCTCCTACGAGCAGTACTTC. Amino acids: CASSVTGGTSYEQYF. Full variable domain (remainder filled in from reference TRBV7-3 and TRBJ2-7): GAGVSQTPSNKVTEKGKYVELRCDPISGHTALYWYRQSLGQGPEFLIYFQGTGAADDSGLPNDRFFAVRPEGSVSTLKIQRTERGDSAVYLCASSVTGGTSYEQYFGPGTRLTVT.

This clone was observed a handful of times. Compared with germline, one end of the junction differs, possibly owing to a read error. The V and J genes are TRBV3-1 (or the pseudogene TRBV3-2) and TRBJ2-3; TRBD1 is a possible D gene (6 bases). This CDR3 is 14 amino acids long. Germline V lookup: CDR1 LGHDT, CDR2 YNNKEL (reference sequence). DNA for the CDR3: TGTGCCAGCAGCCAAGATCCGTGGACAGCGTGGCGGAATTTT. It translates to CASSQDPWTAWRNF.

The chain has TRBV11-3 and TRBJ2-1; 9 bases line up with TRBD2. V lost 1 base to trimming and J lost 4 bases; unmatched junction nucleotides: 2. The germline V gene encodes CDR1 SGHNT and CDR2 YENEEA. The CDR3 is made up of 15 amino acids. The DNA of the CDR3 is TGTGCCAGCAGCTTAGGTCTAGCGGGATACAATGAGCAGTTCTTC. Protein: CASSLGLAGYNEQFF.

This clone appeared a few times. This rearrangement joins TRBV18 to TRBJ1-1; TRBD1 might be the D (6 bases). V was shortened by 4 bases and J by 6 bases, with 9 bases between the two germline ends. CDR3 length: 12 amino acids. Germline lookup yields CDR1 KGHSH and CDR2 LQKENI. The DNA for the CDR3 is TGTGCCAGCTCACGCAGGGGAGCTGAAGCTTTCTTT. Its protein product is CASSRRGAEAFF.

The CDR3 is CASSEPGRGSSYEQYF. The DNA of the CDR3 is TGTGCCAGCAGTGAGCCCGGGCGGGGGTCCTCCTACGAGCAGTACTTC. This sequence joins TRBV6-1 and TRBJ2-7, with TRBD2 matching 7 bases. The V gene's germline CDR1 is MNHNS and CDR2 SASEGT. This CDR3 comprises 16 residues. The J segment lost 0 bases and the V segment lost 3 bases, leaving 8 bases of the junction unmatched.

J is TRBJ2-5 and V is TRBV5-6; D is perhaps TRBD2 (6 bases). The CDR3 runs to 15 residues. Trimming removed 2 bases from V and 4 bases from J, with 15 bases in between. Germline V gene sequence: CDR1 SGHDT, CDR2 YYEEEE. In nucleotides, the CDR3 is TGTGCCAGCAGCTTTCGGGAGCTGGGGGGAGAGACCCAGTACTTC. Amino acid sequence: CASSFRELGGETQYF.

The chain links TRBV5-1 to TRBJ2-2; D could derive from TRBD1 or TRBD2 (6 bases each). This CDR3 region has 16 residues. V was clipped by 4 bases and J by 0 bases, with 13 bases between them. Germline V gene sequence: CDR1 SGHRS, CDR2 YFSETQ. CDR3 loop: CASSIGGPSNTGELFF. CDR3 bases: TGCGCCAGCAGCATAGGGGGGCCGTCGAACACCGGGGAGCTGTTTTTT.

This chain uses TRBV29-1 with TRBJ2-5; the D call may be TRBD1 or TRBD2 (5 bases each). Trimming removed 3 bases from V and 2 bases from J, with 7 bases in between. Per the germline V gene, CDR1 is SQVTM and CDR2 is ANQGSEA. The CDR3 spans 12 residues. The CDR3 bases are TGCAGCGTTGAGGGGGAACAAGAGACCCAGTACTTC. It is translated as CSVEGEQETQYF.

This clone has only one observation. The rearrangement uses TRBV5-1 and TRBJ2-5; the D gene is possibly TRBD2 (7 bases). There are 14 residues in the CDR3. V lost 3 bases to trimming and J lost 3 bases, with 12 bases between them. Germline V gives CDR1 SGHRS, CDR2 YFSETQ. The DNA for the CDR3 is TGCGCCAGCAGCTCGGGGAGGGGGGAAGAGACCCAGTACTTC. Translated: CASSSGRGEETQYF.